Sequencing of this TCR beta chain was carried out in a study of cytomegalovirus exposure and HLA in healthy donors (TCRdb year 2017). Regarding the research as a whole: In an earlier analysis of 587 of the donors, around 290 Gb of sequence data and 117 million unique TCR beta sequences from about 180 million T cells were reported. About 300 gigabases of sequencing data and 70 million to 85 million unique TCR sequences were included in an early release covering about 700 HLA-typed donors. Of the roughly 430 genotyped donors, over 70% fell in the genetic ancestry cluster associated with self-reported Caucasian donors. The aim of the study was to test whether cataloging public T cell receptors could identify signatures of past pathogen exposure. The T cell repertoires of about 700 subjects were profiled by immunosequencing and related to cytomegalovirus serostatus. Along with the roughly 700-subject first cohort, a separate validation cohort of over a hundred different subjects was used. To predict cytomegalovirus infection status, the study combined high-throughput TCR immunosequencing, statistical association of individual TCRs with disease status, and machine learning. A later analysis re-examined previously published TCR beta repertoires from about 700 donors and added high-resolution HLA genotyping to investigate patterns of TCR occurrence. Rather than drawing on any new phenotypic data, the later analysis identified candidate immune exposures from TCR beta sequences and the way those sequences occurred across donors. An earlier analysis of some 600 of the donors applied high-throughput TCR beta sequencing to assess whether each TCR beta V gene segment acted as functional or pseudogenic. Donor age, sex, ethnicity and CMV serostatus were compiled together with the repertoire data. A later genetic analysis used genome-wide SNP genotypes for about 55% of the 666 donors, treating that subset as a discovery cohort. All discovery cohort repertoires had been generated using a single sequencing platform. Both class I and class II loci were covered by HLA typing, at four-digit resolution. Typing coverage varied by locus: roughly 620-640 donors for A, B, C, DRB1 and DQB1; more than 500 for DQA1; about 570 for DPA1; fewer than 480 for DPB1. A few DR-DQ haplotypes were treated as single units for association and clustering because of strong linkage in the cohort. Across approximately 420 genotyped donors of the cohort, an average of about 250,000 unique TCR beta nucleotide sequences per donor were sequenced, and about a sixth of those sequences were non-productive. Broad study findings and their caveats: Broadly in line with IMGT annotations, most TCR beta V segments showed up in productive rearrangements about 90% or about 30% of the time in an earlier analysis of around 550 of the donors. Several of the top co-occurrence clusters appeared to be linked to parvovirus B19, influenza, CMV and Epstein-Barr virus, according to a later analysis. In a later analysis, most CMV-associated TCR beta chains were found to appear HLA-restricted, with HLA associations seemingly driven largely by CMV exposure. Sequencing depth was assumed to be roughly uniform across donors in the presence/absence analyses, though that assumption may not hold. Because HLA typing was unavailable for some donors at each locus, only the typed subset was used in association tests. The classifier was reported to diagnose cytomegalovirus status with high specificity and sensitivity in both the original and validation cohorts. In the study, some 160 TCR beta chains were listed as associated with cytomegalovirus. Only TCR beta chains were sequenced in this cohort, and the absence of alpha or paired-chain data limited detectable features. A group of highly shared sequence variants was considered likely to be a technical artifact of the sequencing pipeline. Most TCR sequences were observed very rarely across donors, whereas some public TCRs were present in many individuals. Correlated functional status among segregating V segments might reflect linkage disequilibrium, but an unknown experimental factor could not be ruled out. Because the 87-base-pair reads could not distinguish some IMGT-functional V segments, including TRBV6-2 and TRBV6-3, those segments were excluded. According to the authors, the approach could potentially be generalized to other disease states and immunological phenotypes. Specific HLA alleles were associated with 15,000 to 20,000 TCR beta sequences at a false discovery rate of 0.05 in a later analysis. Because counts were too low, around 17 rarely observed V segments, including chromosome 9 orphons, were left out of the earlier analysis of some 640 of the donors. In a later analysis, the rate of TCR association differed among HLA loci, with DRB1 alleles having the most associated TCRs and HLA-C alleles having the fewest. Compared with the approximately 600-donor mean, donors in an Asian-associated ancestry cluster had fewer N-insertions in productive TCRs, according to a later genetic analysis. CMV serostatus was the only immune exposure information available for the cohort. A further reported finding was that TCR beta sequences accurately predicted the HLA-A and HLA-B alleles for most subjects in the first cohort. A later analysis found that HLA-associated TCR beta chains were more clonally expanded and had lower generation probabilities than equally common non-associated chains. In a later genetic analysis, a missense DCLRE1C variant was associated with V-gene and J-gene trimming of TCR beta chains, and the association was replicated in an independent cohort. When HLA alleles, especially DR and DQ, strongly co-occurred, attributing TCR associations to individual alleles was difficult. A few of the identified cytomegalovirus-associated TCR beta chains were confirmed in vitro to be specific for cytomegalovirus antigens.

Receptor amplification or capture employed the immunoSEQ multiplex PCR assay. For the multiplex PCR, a mixture combining 60 forward primers for TCR Vbeta segments and 13 reverse primers for TCR Jbeta segments was used. The CDR3 region of rearranged TCR beta genes was amplified from genomic DNA with a multiplex PCR assay. The Illumina HiSeq System was used to sequence the amplified TCR beta libraries as 87-base-pair reads. The paper's processing steps were these. A later analysis counted about 80 million unique TCR beta chains across the 666 repertoires, and roughly 10 million of these chains were shared by at least two donors. To remove PCR and sequencing errors, raw reads were error-corrected and collapsed into unique sequences using a nearest-neighbor algorithm that merged closely related sequences. CDR3 sequences were aligned to IMGT reference sequences to assign V, D and J gene segments. For a sequence to be retained, at least a six-nucleotide match to both a V gene segment and a J gene segment was required. A rearrangement was called productive if the CDR3 had no stop codons and remained in frame with V and J, and every other rearrangement was called non-productive. CDR3 was defined according to IMGT convention as the region running from the second conserved V-encoded cysteine to the conserved J-encoded phenylalanine. Sequences without an unambiguous match to a single V gene segment were excluded from the earlier analysis of over 500 of the donors. An earlier analysis of 587 of the donors called V segments functional above 56.7% productive rearrangements and segregating when the between-donor standard deviation exceeded 5%. A statistical classification framework was built to diagnose cytomegalovirus status from the catalog of TCR beta chain sequences. In a later analysis, TCR nucleotide sequences were compared against IMGT/GENE-DB human TR gene sequences so that V and J genes could be assigned. A later analysis assigned CDR3 sequences and most-parsimonious VDJ recombination scenarios with the TCRdist pipeline. In a later analysis, every TCR beta chain was defined by the combination of its CDR3 amino acid sequence and its V-gene family, and reads without a unique V-gene family were dropped. A later analysis removed 450 to 600 highly shared, low-generation-probability nucleotide sequences to deal with suspected cross-contamination and a sequencing artifact. For each public chain, a later analysis derived a clonal expansion index from normalized ranks of inferred template counts within each repertoire. In a later analysis, generation probabilities were computed with a VDJ recombination model fitted to out-of-frame rearrangements, and the resulting probabilities were checked against IGoR. Hypergeometric tests were used in a later analysis to score TCR-TCR, TCR-HLA and TCR-CMV co-occurrence, with a repertoire-size bias correction applied to the TCR pairs. In a later analysis, false discovery rates were estimated by permuting HLA or CMV assignments 20 times. A later analysis grouped co-occurring TCRs with DBSCAN, adding TCRdist sequence similarity when clustering within HLA-allele-positive subsets. Repertoires with fewer than 30,000 or more than 120,000 public chains, plus five repertoires with anomalous nucleotide sharing, were excluded from co-occurrence clustering. Entries here come from immuneACCESS through TCRdb and include only in-frame sequences with V and J called. Some clones fail to appear in such tables; in the studies checked, an unresolved V gene covers under half of the shortfall, and the cause of the remainder is unknown. D and trimming come from the DNA, and the V and J calls and clone size come from that table. Present in this sample are about 170,000 clones, less than 85% of which were seen just once. The ten largest make up approximately 1.5% of the sample.

The cohort was made up of about 670 healthy bone marrow donors. At the time of sampling, every cohort member was nominally healthy, though immune exposures that went unrecorded were likely present. The donor was CMV seronegative and belonged to the group of over 300 seronegative cohort members. Each donor provided a peripheral blood sample, and peripheral blood mononuclear cells were used for TCR beta sequencing. The Qiagen DNeasy Blood Extraction Kit was used to extract genomic DNA from the blood cell samples. On this clone itself: Its antigen remains unidentified. The record has no base qualities; no much larger clone is one base away.

The V end loses 5 bases and the J end loses 5 bases, and a stretch of 15 bases separates them. Its CDR3 holds 14 amino acids, cysteine through phenylalanine. The read is trimmed to its CDR3 DNA, 42 bases read in frame from base 1. As encoded in the germline V gene, CDR1 is MNHEY while CDR2 is SVGAGI. This receptor was taken from a male donor in good health and CMV-seronegative. The sequenced material came from PBMCs. Rearrangement joined TRBV6-5 to TRBJ1-1; a weak D assignment points to TRBD1 (6 bases agree). The CDR3 reads CASSPTQGGTEAFF. The DNA is TGTGCCAGCAGTCCGACGCAAGGGGGTACTGAAGCTTTCTTT.